This T cell receptor beta chain emerged from a study of graft-versus-host responses after intestinal transplantation. Background on the study: Induction using anti-thymocyte globulin, followed by tacrolimus and steroids for about three years, was given to all recipients. Whole-study findings and limits: Patients with graft-donor T cell macrochimerism had high graft-versus-host to host-versus-graft clonal ratios in allografts.

The germline V gene encodes CDR1 SGHDT and CDR2 YYEEEE. This CDR3 has 17 residues. V lost 0 bases to trimming and J lost 2 bases, with 17 bases between them. Plating of roughly 200,000 CFSE-labeled responder cells was done together with roughly 200,000 irradiated, violet-dye-labeled stimulator cells. Sequencing was performed with immunoSEQ multiplex PCR; in TCRdb, only in-frame clones are kept and a portion is missing. The sample carries tens of thousands of clones, less than 40% recorded once. The chain is built from TRBV5-6 and TRBJ2-5; the D gene is possibly TRBD2 (5 bases). This specimen was alloreactive CD8+ T cells from a mixed lymphocyte reaction culture, taken before intestinal transplant. As for subset: CFSE-low proliferating T cells sorted from approximately 6-day pre-transplant mixed lymphocyte reaction (GvH or HvG direction). This receptor was obtained from a human patient who received an intestinal transplant. The CDR3 reads CASSLAGKRGFQETQYF. CDR3 nucleotide sequence: TGTGCCAGCAGCTTGGCCGGGAAACGAGGTTTTCAAGAGACCCAGTACTTC. Filled out from reference TRBV5-6 and TRBJ2-5, the complete variable domain reads DAGVTQSPTHLIKTRGQQVTLRCSPKSGHDTVSWYQQALGQGPQFIFQYYEEEERQRGNFPDRFSGHQFPNYSSELNVNALLLGDSALYLCASSLAGKRGFQETQYFGPGTRLLVL.